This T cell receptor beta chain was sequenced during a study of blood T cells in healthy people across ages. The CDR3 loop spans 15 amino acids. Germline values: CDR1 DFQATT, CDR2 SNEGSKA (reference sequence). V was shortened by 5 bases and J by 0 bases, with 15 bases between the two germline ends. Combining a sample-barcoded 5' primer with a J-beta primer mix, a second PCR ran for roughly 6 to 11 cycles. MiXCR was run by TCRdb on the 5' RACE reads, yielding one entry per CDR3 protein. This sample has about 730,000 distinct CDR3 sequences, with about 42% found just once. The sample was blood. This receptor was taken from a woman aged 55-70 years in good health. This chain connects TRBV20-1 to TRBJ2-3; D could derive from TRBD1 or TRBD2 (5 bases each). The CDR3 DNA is TGCAGTGCTCTGAGGGACGGTGCTAGCACAGATACGCAGTATTTT. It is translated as CSALRDGASTDTQYF.